The 25 T cell receptor beta chains below come from one sample, sequenced in a study of blood T cell repertoires in COVID-19. Here immunoSEQ multiplex PCR was the method, and the copy in TCRdb shows in-frame clones only, minus some. The table lists about 120,000 clones, about 80% of them singletons, with 7% to 9.5% in the top ten. Input material: peripheral blood. These receptors originate from a man in his sixties or seventies with active or convalescent COVID-19.

The chain recombines TRBV18 with TRBJ2-2, with D possibly being TRBD2 (5 bases). This CDR3 comprises 16 residues. Germline CDR1 KGHSH, CDR2 LQKENI. V was trimmed by 2 bases and J by 0 bases, leaving 10 bases between them. The CDR3 coding sequence is TGTGCCAGCTCACCAATGACACTAGCGAACACCGGGGAGCTGTTTTTT. Its protein is CASSPMTLANTGELFF.

V usage is TRBV7-2 and J usage is TRBJ2-2; 15 bases fit TRBD2. CDR3 size: 18 residues. Germline trimming cut 5 bases from V and 5 bases from J; bases unmatched to any gene: 9. CDR1 and CDR2 (germline): SGHTA, FQGNSA. The CDR3 sequence: CASSRRTSGRARTGELFF. The DNA for the CDR3 is TGTGCCAGCAGCCGCCGGACTAGCGGGAGGGCCCGAACCGGGGAGCTGTTTTTT.

The chain employs TRBV10-3 and TRBJ1-2, with 8 positions matching TRBD1. The CDR3 is made up of 16 amino acids. The trim removed 6 bases at V and 5 bases at J, leaving 14 bases unmatched. Germline CDR1 is ENHRY and CDR2 is SYGVKD. The CDR3 spells CAIRVERTGFEYGYTF. The CDR3 DNA reads TGTGCCATCAGAGTAGAGAGGACAGGGTTTGAGTATGGCTACACCTTC.

The chain combines TRBV5-1 with TRBJ1-3, with 7 bases aligning to TRBD1. This CDR3 comprises 15 residues. Germline CDR1 is SGHRS and CDR2 is YFSETQ. V shed 4 bases, J shed 0 bases, and the junction held 4 bases outside the gene matches. For the CDR3, the DNA is TGCGCCAGCAGCCTGGGGGACAGCTCTGGAAACACCATATATTTT. It translates to CASSLGDSSGNTIYF.

V and J are TRBV7-6 and TRBJ2-2; D remains ambiguous. V lost 3 bases, J lost 5 bases, and 4 bases lay in between. CDR1 SGHVS and CDR2 FNYEAQ come from the germline V gene. The CDR3 is 12 amino acids. This CDR3 is CASSFITGELFF. DNA of the CDR3: TGTGCCAGCAGCTTTATAACCGGGGAGCTGTTTTTT.

The chain uses TRBV5-5 and TRBJ1-5; weak D call: TRBD1 (6 bases). The germline gives CDR1 SGHKS, CDR2 YYEKEE (reference sequence). The CDR3 loop spans 14 amino acids. V lost 2 bases, J lost 12 bases, and 18 bases lay in between. The CDR3 reads CASSLSGGRDHQHF. The CDR3 DNA is TGTGCCAGCAGCTTATCGGGGGGCAGGGATCACCAGCATTTT.

This rearrangement joins TRBV5-7 to TRBJ2-5, with TRBD2 matching over 8 bases. TRBV5-7 is filed as an ORF, its function uncertain. CDR3 length equals 16 residues. V was clipped by 3 bases and J by 5 bases; unmatched bases: 12. The DNA for the CDR3 is TGTGCCAGCAGCTCCACATCGGGGGGGCAGACGGAGACCCAGTACTTC. This translates into CASSSTSGGQTETQYF.

This rearrangement joins TRBV10-3 to TRBJ1-5; no clear D. CDR1 is ENHRY, CDR2 SYGVKD, per germline. The CDR3 length is 13 residues. The V gene lost 0 bases and the J gene lost 5 bases, with 5 bases spanning the gap. The CDR3 spells CAISESQYQPQHF. The CDR3 region has the DNA TGTGCCATCAGTGAGTCTCAATATCAGCCCCAGCATTTT.

The V gene is TRBV20-1, the J gene TRBJ1-2; D might be TRBD1 (5 bases). CDR3 length: 13 residues. CDR1 and CDR2 (germline): DFQATT, SNEGSKA (reference sequence). The germline V and J ends were trimmed by 3 bases and 6 bases, with 14 bases remaining between them. The CDR3 loop reads CSASSHGGDGYTF. The CDR3 DNA sequence: TGCAGTGCTAGTTCACACGGGGGGGATGGCTACACCTTC.

This clone has a handful of counts. The chain has TRBV7-2 and TRBJ2-1, with D tentatively TRBD1 (5 bases). Trimming pared 5 bases from V and 9 bases from J, leaving 23 bases between. The CDR3 is 16 residues long. The germline gives CDR1 SGHTA, CDR2 FQGNSA. The CDR3 reads CASSPSRALGVSEQFF. CDR3 DNA: TGTGCCAGCAGCCCCTCTCGGGCTTTAGGGGTTAGTGAGCAGTTCTTC.

The rearrangement uses TRBV6-2 or TRBV6-3 and TRBJ1-1; D remains ambiguous. Trimming took 5 bases from V and 1 from J, leaving 14 bases between them. CDR3 length: 15 residues. Germline CDR1 is MNHEY and CDR2 is SVGEGT. This CDR3 is CASSVRAVANTEAFF. DNA of the CDR3: TGTGCCAGCAGTGTCCGAGCGGTGGCGAACACTGAAGCTTTCTTT.

J is TRBJ2-1 and V is TRBV4-2; 8 bases agree with TRBD1. The ends lost 0 bases at V and 7 bases at J; junction bases unmatched: 8. This CDR3 region has 16 residues. Per germline, CDR1 LGHNA and CDR2 YNFKEQ. The CDR3 nucleotides read TGTGCCAGCAGCCAAGAGGGACAGGAAGAAGGAAATGAGCAGTTCTTC. Translating it yields CASSQEGQEEGNEQFF.

The CDR3 reads CASSLPAENYEQYF. CDR3 nucleotides: TGTGCCAGCAGCCTTCCCGCCGAGAACTACGAGCAGTACTTC. The rearrangement links TRBV7-2 to TRBJ2-7; D call uncertain. This CDR3 region has 14 residues. The V gene's germline CDR1 is SGHTA and CDR2 FQGNSA. V lost 5 bases, J lost 3 bases, and 14 bases lay in between.

The chain employs TRBV7-2 and TRBJ2-1; 9 bases agree with TRBD2. The CDR3 is 14 amino acids. Germline V gene data show CDR1 as SGHTA and CDR2 as FQGNSA. V gave up 7 bases and J gave up 7 bases; unmatched junction bases: 8. DNA for the CDR3: TGTGCCAGCAACCCCCTAGCGGGATATAATGAGCAGTTCTTC. Translation: CASNPLAGYNEQFF.

J is TRBJ2-2 and V is TRBV5-1, with D possibly TRBD1 on 6 matching bases. V was pared by 0 bases and J by 4 bases, with 10 bases between. The CDR3 spans 15 residues. Germline lookup yields CDR1 SGHRS and CDR2 YFSETQ. CDR3 DNA sequence: TGCGCCAGCAGCTTGGCCCAGGGGCGCACCGGGGAGCTGTTTTTT. This codes for CASSLAQGRTGELFF.

This clone appeared once. J is TRBJ1-4 and V is TRBV11-3, with D tentatively TRBD1 (5 bases). Trimming removed 5 bases from V and 4 bases from J, with 14 bases in between. In germline, CDR1 is SGHNT, CDR2 YENEEA. This CDR3 is 15 amino acids long. CDR3 in amino acids: CASSQDGGDNEKLFF. CDR3 in DNA: TGTGCCAGCAGCCAGGATGGAGGGGATAATGAAAAACTGTTTTTT.

V usage is TRBV14 and J usage is TRBJ1-5; D ambiguous. The ends were cut back, 8 bases at V and 0 bases at J, with 8 bases in the middle. Per germline, CDR1 SGHDN and CDR2 FVKESK. This CDR3 is built from 13 residues. The CDR3 nucleotides read TGTGCCAGCCGAGGGTATAGCAATCAGCCCCAGCATTTT. Its translation: CASRGYSNQPQHF.

This clone was seen a single time. Here the CDR3 reads CASSQIRGSYEQYF. The CDR3 DNA reads TGTGCCAGCAGCCAAATCCGGGGATCCTACGAGCAGTACTTC. The chain joins TRBV14 to TRBJ2-7; possibly TRBD2 for D (5 bases). This CDR3 spans 14 amino acids. Looked up from germline, CDR1 is SGHDN and CDR2 is FVKESK. V was cut by 2 bases and J by 1 base, with 9 bases left in between.

V gene TRBV9 combines with J gene TRBJ2-2, with D tentatively TRBD1 (5 bases). The CDR3 contains 13 residues. The germline V gene encodes CDR1 SGDLS and CDR2 YYNGEE. Trimming removed 3 bases from V and 7 bases from J, with 10 bases in between. The CDR3 DNA reads as TGTGCCAGCAGCGCACGACAGATCGGGGAGCTGTTTTTT. Its translation is CASSARQIGELFF.

The V and J genes are TRBV6-4 and TRBJ1-2, with a weak D call TRBD1 (6 bases). V shed 6 bases and J shed 7 bases, with 18 bases lying between them. The CDR3 is 14 residues long. Per the germline V gene, CDR1 is MRHNA and CDR2 is SNTAGT. CDR3 residues: CASSNTYRAGGYTF. In DNA, the CDR3 is TGTGCCAGCAGCAACACTTACAGGGCTGGTGGCTACACCTTC.

This clone has a handful of counts. The J gene is TRBJ2-3, the V gene TRBV7-2; 11 bases line up with TRBD2. The CDR3 loop spans 16 amino acids. Germline V CDR1 and CDR2: SGHTA, FQGNSA. V dropped 5 bases and J dropped 5; count of bases not matched to a gene: 9. CDR3: CASSVSGGAGVDTQYF. Written as DNA, the CDR3 is TGTGCCAGCAGCGTTAGCGGGGGGGCAGGTGTAGATACGCAGTATTTT. The full variable domain, with the rest looked up from reference TRBV7-2 and TRBJ2-3, is GAGVSQSPSNKVTEKGKDVELRCDPISGHTALYWYRQSLGQGLEFLIYFQGNSAPDKSGLPSDRFSAERTGGSVSTLTIQRTQQEDSAVYLCASSVSGGAGVDTQYFGPGTRLTVL.

The chain recombines TRBV24-1 with TRBJ2-5; a possible D gene is TRBD2 (5 bases). Trimming stripped 5 bases from V and 1 base from J, with 13 bases between. The CDR3 sequence is 15 residues long. Germline V CDR1 and CDR2: KGHDR, SFDVKD. This chain's CDR3 is CATSGISGGQETQYF. The CDR3 DNA sequence: TGTGCCACCAGTGGGATAAGCGGAGGCCAAGAGACCCAGTACTTC.

The DNA of the CDR3 is TGCGCCAGCAGCTTATGGCGCACAGATACGCAGTATTTT. Its protein is CASSLWRTDTQYF. This sequence joins TRBV5-1 and TRBJ2-3; D unclear. Per the germline V gene, CDR1 is SGHRS and CDR2 is YFSETQ. This CDR3 region has 13 residues. The V end lost 2 bases, the J end lost 1 base, and 5 bases lay between the germline ends.

The chain joins TRBV15 to TRBJ1-5; tentative D call: TRBD1 (5 bases). The germline V and J ends were trimmed by 3 bases and 4 bases, with 13 bases remaining between them. The CDR3 extends over 15 amino acids. Per the germline V gene, CDR1 is LNHNV and CDR2 is YYDKDF (reference sequence). CDR3 nucleotide sequence: TGTGCCACCAGCAGCGACAGTGGGGCTAATCAGCCCCAGCATTTT. Protein product: CATSSDSGANQPQHF.

The CDR3 sequence is CATSDPGTSTDTQYF. The CDR3 DNA reads as TGTGCCACCAGTGACCCAGGGACTAGCACAGATACGCAGTATTTT. The chain recombines TRBV24-1 with TRBJ2-3; tentatively, D is TRBD2 (6 bases). Trimming took 4 bases from V and 0 from J, leaving 10 bases between them. CDR1 is KGHDR and CDR2 is SFDVKD in the germline V gene. The CDR3 is 15 residues long.